This T cell receptor beta chain was recovered during a study of identical twins. Germline-derived CDR1 and CDR2 are SGHDT and YYEEEE. CDR3 size: 13 residues. Via MiXCR, TCRdb re-called the 5' RACE reads, giving one row per CDR3 protein. The sample records some 500,000 distinct CDR3 sequences, roughly a fifth being singletons. Comment on this clonotype: Germline and junction disagree at one end, which may indicate a read error.

The same sample was also studied in work on T cells expressing NK-cell markers. This second study says: The authors sequenced eight donors, of whom seven were HCMV-seropositive and one was seronegative.

Sequencing was performed on CD4+ T cells sorted from blood. V is TRBV5-6 and J is TRBJ1-2, with 8 bases that match TRBD1. This receptor was identified in a woman younger than 35 in good health. CDR3 sequence (DNA): TGTGCCAGTAACCGAGACAGGGGCCCTCATTCTGCCTTC. Amino acids: CASNRDRGPHSAF.